These T cell receptor beta chains were read from a single sample in a study of T-cell reconstitution after alpha-beta-depleted transplantation in children. TCRdb passed the PCR reads through MiXCR, listing each CDR3 protein once. The sample has 130,000 or so distinct CDR3 sequences, around 9.8% seen once. The sequenced sample was PBMCs, mostly from graft donor cells, obtained 180 days after TCRalphabeta/CD19-depleted stem cell transplant. The source is a girl in the first two years of life who had a stem cell transplant for combined immunodeficiency, so the T cells may come from the graft donor. Each CDR3 is given with its conserved first and last residue. Each record gives: D gene, clone size, J gene, V gene, CDR3 protein, CDR3 DNA. A D gene is named only where the DNA matches it firmly. Clone size is given for some rows only: seen once, a few or many times, or a class if the clone is expanded.

>NA|few|TRBJ2-6|TRBV12-3/TRBV12-4
CASSPRTNAGANVLTF
TGTGCCAGCAGTCCCAGAACGAATGCTGGGGCCAACGTCCTGACTTTC
>NA|few|TRBJ1-1|TRBV29-1
CSVVSPARGTEAFF
TGCAGCGTTGTCAGTCCCGCCCGGGGCACTGAAGCTTTCTTT
>NA|few|TRBJ2-3|TRBV5-6
CASSYMSGIGTDTQYF
TGTGCCAGCAGCTACATGTCCGGGATAGGGACAGATACGCAGTATTTT
>NA|NA|TRBJ2-2|TRBV5-5
CASRSQGTGELFF
TGTGCCAGCAGAAGTCAGGGGACCGGGGAGCTGTTTTTT
>TRBD1|NA|TRBJ2-1|TRBV12-3/TRBV12-4
CTSRSTGPQSVRALNEQFF
TGTACCAGCAGGTCGACAGGGCCCCAATCAGTAAGGGCCCTCAATGAGCAGTTCTTC
>TRBD2|NA|TRBJ2-3|TRBV27
CASRINSGGYTDTQYF
TGTGCCAGCAGAATAAATAGCGGGGGGTACACAGATACGCAGTATTTT
>TRBD2|few|TRBJ2-5|TRBV5-1
CASSLGTSGGLSGTQYF
TGCGCCAGCAGCCTCGGAACTAGCGGGGGGCTATCAGGAACCCAGTACTTC
>TRBD1|NA|TRBJ2-2|TRBV27
CASSFSQQGYTGELFF
TGTGCCAGCAGTTTTTCTCAACAGGGGTACACCGGGGAGCTGTTTTTT
>NA|many|TRBJ2-3|TRBV5-1
CASSLGLALSTDTQYF
TGCGCCAGCAGCTTGGGGCTAGCGCTGTCCACAGATACGCAGTATTTT
>NA|NA|TRBJ2-2|TRBV18
CASSPPGPRETGELFF
TGTGCCAGCTCACCACCGGGTCCTCGTGAGACCGGGGAGCTGTTTTTT
>TRBD2|few|TRBJ2-4|TRBV28
CASSRGTSVAKNIQYF
TGTGCCAGCAGTCGGGGGACTAGCGTAGCCAAAAACATTCAGTACTTC
>TRBD1|NA|TRBJ2-3|TRBV28
CASSSVQGTQYF
TGTGCCAGCAGTTCAGTACAGGGGACGCAGTATTTT
>TRBD1|NA|TRBJ1-5|TRBV7-2
CASSTPTGGKRSQPQHF
TGTGCCAGCAGCACACCGACAGGGGGCAAGCGGAGTCAGCCCCAGCATTTT
>NA|few|TRBJ2-5|TRBV10-2
CASRGTSHPETQYF
TGCGCCAGCAGGGGGACATCACACCCAGAGACCCAGTACTTC
>NA|few|TRBJ1-2|TRBV5-4
CASSLGISPGPGLRYGYTF
TGTGCCAGCAGCTTAGGGATCTCCCCGGGCCCCGGTTTGCGGTATGGCTACACCTTC
>NA|few|TRBJ2-6|TRBV12-3/TRBV12-4
CASTDRISGANVLTF
TGTGCCAGCACCGACCGAATATCTGGGGCCAACGTCCTGACTTTC
>NA|once|TRBJ1-2|TRBV5-6
CASSSDRIYGYTF
TGTGCCAGCAGCTCCGACCGGATCTATGGCTACACCTTC
>TRBD2|NA|TRBJ2-7|TRBV4-3
CASSQDGEGRDVPYEQYF
TGCGCCAGCAGCCAAGATGGAGAAGGGAGGGACGTCCCTTACGAGCAGTACTTC
>TRBD1|few|TRBJ2-1|TRBV3-1
CASSQTGALSFF
TGTGCCAGCAGCCAAACAGGGGCCCTCTCGTTCTTC
>NA|NA|TRBJ2-3|TRBV18
CASSPRGPGSTDTQYF
TGTGCCAGCTCACCACGAGGCCCGGGCAGCACAGATACGCAGTATTTT
>NA|NA|TRBJ2-7|TRBV7-2
CASSLLGVGSYEQYF
TGTGCCAGCAGCCTCCTAGGGGTTGGCTCCTACGAGCAGTACTTC
>NA|many|TRBJ2-1|TRBV5-4
CASSTLRWGKSYNEQFF
TGTGCCAGCAGCACGCTTCGGTGGGGTAAATCCTACAATGAGCAGTTCTTC
>NA|NA|TRBJ2-7|TRBV7-2
CASSLEPTGLEQYF
TGTGCCAGCAGCTTAGAACCAACAGGGCTGGAGCAGTACTTC
>NA|NA|TRBJ2-3|TRBV29-1
CSVAGYWGSSTDTQYF
TGCAGCGTCGCCGGTTACTGGGGCTCTAGCACAGATACGCAGTATTTT
>NA|few|TRBJ2-5|TRBV20-1
CSASRDGQETQYF
TGCAGTGCTAGTCGGGACGGACAAGAGACCCAGTACTTC
>NA|NA|TRBJ1-1|TRBV7-9
CASTRTGRAEAFF
TGTGCCAGCACCCGCACCGGGAGGGCTGAAGCTTTCTTT
>NA|NA|TRBJ1-5|TRBV12-3/TRBV12-4
CASKLPQVDQPQHF
TGTGCCAGCAAGCTGCCACAGGTAGATCAGCCCCAGCATTTT
>NA|few|TRBJ2-1|TRBV5-1
CASSLRWEQFF
TGCGCCAGCAGCTTGAGGTGGGAGCAGTTCTTC
>TRBD2|few|TRBJ2-5|TRBV5-1
CASSSRRGLAGGSETQYF
TGCGCCAGCAGCTCACGACGCGGATTGGCGGGGGGATCAGAGACCCAGTACTTC
>TRBD1|NA|TRBJ2-7|TRBV20-1
CSARGTGGYEQYF
TGCAGTGCTAGAGGGACAGGGGGCTACGAGCAGTACTTC
>NA|NA|TRBJ2-3|TRBV4-2
CASSQAGGRVILDTQYF
TGTGCCAGCAGCCAAGCTGGAGGGAGAGTTATTTTGGATACGCAGTATTTT
>NA|few|TRBJ2-1|TRBV6-1
CASTAHNEQFF
TGTGCCAGCACCGCGCACAATGAGCAGTTCTTC
>NA|few|TRBJ2-7|TRBV11-2
CASSSRGTMRFPYEQYF
TGTGCCAGCAGCTCAAGAGGGACAATGCGCTTCCCCTACGAGCAGTACTTC